This T cell receptor (beta chain) is from a study of glioma-infiltrating T cells after dendritic cell vaccination. Study as a whole: Autologous tumor lysate was loaded overnight onto monocyte-derived dendritic cells grown seven days with IL-4 and GM-CSF.

Amplification used 60 V beta primers and 13 J beta primers. Clones were read by immunoSEQ multiplex PCR, and TCRdb kept only the in-frame ones, dropping some. The sample lists around 89,000 clones; just over 85% were seen once. This CDR3 has 14 amino acids. V gave up 3 bases and J gave up 2 bases, with 11 bases separating them. Germline values: CDR1 SGHDT, CDR2 YYEEEE. PBMC were collected before vaccination, two weeks after the third vaccination, and at progression. The source is a human donor with glioblastoma. J is TRBJ1-1 and V is TRBV5-6, with D maybe TRBD1 (6 bases). The material sequenced was blood, taken before dendritic cell vaccination. The CDR3 here is CASSWWGGNTEAFF. The CDR3, as DNA: TGTGCCAGCAGCTGGTGGGGGGGCAACACTGAAGCTTTCTTT.